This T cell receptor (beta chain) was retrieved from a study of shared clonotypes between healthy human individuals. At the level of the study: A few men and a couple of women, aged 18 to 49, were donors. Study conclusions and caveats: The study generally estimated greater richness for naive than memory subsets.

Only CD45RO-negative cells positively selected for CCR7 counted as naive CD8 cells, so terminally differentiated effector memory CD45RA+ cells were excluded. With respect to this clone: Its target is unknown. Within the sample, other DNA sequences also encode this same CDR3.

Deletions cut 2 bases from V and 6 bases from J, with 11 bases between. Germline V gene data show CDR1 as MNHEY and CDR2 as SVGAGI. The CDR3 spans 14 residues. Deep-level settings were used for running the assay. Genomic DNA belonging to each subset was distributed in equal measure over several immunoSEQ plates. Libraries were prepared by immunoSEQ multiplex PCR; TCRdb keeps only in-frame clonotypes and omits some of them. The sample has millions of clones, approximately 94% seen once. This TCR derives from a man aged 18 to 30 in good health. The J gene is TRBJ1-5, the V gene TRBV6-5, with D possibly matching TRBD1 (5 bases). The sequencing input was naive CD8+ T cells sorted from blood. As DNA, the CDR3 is TGTGCCAGCAGTTACCGAGAGGGGAGTCAGCCCCAGCATTTT. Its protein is CASSYREGSQPQHF.